This TCR beta chain appears in the sequencing data of a study of blood T cell repertoires in COVID-19. Germline lookup yields CDR1 ENHRY and CDR2 SYGVKD. V gave up 3 bases and J gave up 3 bases, with 8 bases separating them. CDR3 length: 13 amino acids. Libraries were prepared by immunoSEQ multiplex PCR; TCRdb keeps only in-frame clonotypes and omits some of them. The sample lists about 160,000 clones; 82% were seen once. The origin of this receptor is a man in his sixties who had recovered from COVID-19. The sample was PBMCs or T cells enriched from blood (not recorded which). The chain uses TRBV10-3 and TRBJ2-5; TRBD1 is a possible D gene (6 bases). CDR3 region: CAISDTGKETQYF. The DNA for the CDR3 is TGTGCCATCAGTGACACAGGGAAAGAGACCCAGTACTTC.